What follows is one T cell receptor beta chain and its context. This entry is derived from a study of blood T cell repertoires in COVID-19. Study at large: Italy, Spain and the United States were the sources of the convalescent and acute COVID-19 samples. Nucleic acid was either cDNA or gDNA, and it came from T cells, B-cell-depleted T cells, or PBMCs.

As originally analysed: Reference gene primer amplification yielded estimated nucleated cell counts. Produced via immunoSEQ multiplex PCR; TCRdb's table is partial and in-frame only. Clone size and the V and J calls come from that table; the DNA yielded D and trimming. The sample includes around 150,000 clones, over 70% of them seen just once. With V trimmed by 0 bases and J by 3 bases, 1 base remained unmatched. The CDR3 contains 15 residues. CDR1 is MGHRA and CDR2 is YSYEKL in the germline V gene. The chain is built from TRBV4-1 and TRBJ2-2; 7 positions agree with TRBD2. The specimen was peripheral blood. The receptor comes from an elderly woman with active or convalescent COVID-19. The CDR3 DNA sequence: TGCGCCAGCAGCCAAGAAACTAGCGACACCGGGGAGCTGTTTTTT. Its protein product is CASSQETSDTGELFF.